This entry is about one TCR beta chain. CDR3 length: 19 residues. J was trimmed by 4 bases and V by 4 bases; bases with no gene match: 17. The V gene's germline CDR1 is MGHRA and CDR2 YSYEKL. The data stem from a study of blood T cell repertoires in COVID-19. TCRdb's copy holds only in-frame clones and misses some; the assay was immunoSEQ multiplex PCR. The repertoire includes tens of thousands of clones, about 90% of them detected once, and approximately 8.7% sits in the top ten. The sequencing sample was made of peripheral blood. V and J are TRBV4-1 and TRBJ2-7; 12 bases agree with TRBD2. The receptor was isolated from a woman in her seventies with acute or convalescent COVID-19. CDR3 in DNA: TGCGCCAGCAGCCGAACACCTCGGTGGCGGACTAGCGGGGCGTACGAGCAGTACTTC. Amino acid sequence: CASSRTPRWRTSGAYEQYF.